Listed below are T cell receptor beta chains from one sample, sequenced in a study of T-cell memory formation after mild COVID-19. TCRdb called the 5' RACE reads again in MiXCR, with one record for every CDR3 protein. The sample records nearly 200,000 distinct CDR3 sequences, approximately 20% being singletons. Sequencing input: PBMCs or a T cell subset sorted from them (not recorded which). Every receptor here comes from an adult woman who had mild COVID-19 (a few samples of this study predate the infection). Cell type and time point are not known. Each CDR3 is given with its conserved first and last residue. The D gene is left open where the match is weak. Some rows have no size entry. The others give once, few or many, or a class for an expanded clone.

>TRBV28|TRBJ1-4|.|.
CASSLDGGGADNEKLFF
TGTGCCAGCAGTTTAGACGGCGGAGGAGCCGACAATGAAAAACTGTTTTTT
>TRBV19|TRBJ1-1|.|.
CASSGHRGGHTEAFF
TGTGCCAGTAGTGGCCATCGGGGGGGGCACACTGAAGCTTTCTTT
>TRBV29-1|TRBJ2-1|.|.
CSVVQGLYNEQFF
TGCAGCGTTGTCCAGGGCCTTTACAATGAGCAGTTCTTC
>TRBV9|TRBJ2-5|few|.
CASSVDSQGIYGQETQYF
TGTGCCAGCAGCGTAGATAGTCAGGGAATATATGGGCAAGAGACCCAGTACTTC
>TRBV19|TRBJ2-6|few|.
CASSISVSGANVLTF
TGTGCCAGTAGTATCTCTGTGAGTGGGGCCAACGTCCTGACTTTC
>TRBV20-1|TRBJ2-1|few|TRBD2
CSAVKPGLQDNEQFF
TGCAGTGCTGTTAAACCGGGACTACAAGACAATGAGCAGTTCTTC
>TRBV5-4|TRBJ2-7|.|.
CASSSSDLGEQYF
TGTGCCAGCAGCTCCTCGGACCTGGGCGAGCAGTACTTC
>TRBV29-1|TRBJ2-5|few|.
CSVSGGERKNGETQYF
TGCAGCGTTTCCGGCGGGGAGCGGAAAAATGGGGAGACCCAGTACTTC
>TRBV6-2/TRBV6-3|TRBJ2-2|.|.
CASREDGGPGSCFF
.
>TRBV12-3/TRBV12-4|TRBJ2-7|.|.
CASSTPDSSYEQYF
TGTGCCAGCAGTACCCCGGACAGCTCCTACGAGCAGTACTTC
>TRBV23-1|TRBJ1-5|once|.
CASSQSGGGNQPQHF
TGCGCCAGCAGTCAATCTGGGGGCGGCAATCAGCCCCAGCATTTT
>TRBV5-1|TRBJ2-5|.|.
CASSLGGPPQETQYF
TGCGCCAGCAGCTTGGGAGGGCCCCCACAAGAGACCCAGTACTTC
>TRBV29-1|TRBJ2-6|.|.
CSVGHSGANVLTF
TGCAGCGTTGGTCACTCTGGGGCCAACGTCCTGACTTTC
>TRBV12-3/TRBV12-4|TRBJ2-3|.|TRBD2
CASSLPSGALDTQYF
TGTGCCAGCAGTTTGCCTAGCGGGGCCCTGGATACGCAGTATTTT